One T cell receptor (beta chain) is described in this entry. Its antigen is not identified. The data are from a study of identical twins. The V gene end was trimmed by 3 bases and the J gene end by 4 bases; junction bases not matched to a gene: 4. CDR1 and CDR2 (germline): DFQATT, SNEGSKA (reference sequence). CDR3 size: 14 residues. The study, taken as a whole, reports: Modelling underestimated the level of out-of-frame TCR alpha sharing observed in monozygotic twins.

TCRdb passed the 5' RACE reads through MiXCR, listing each CDR3 protein once. The data show under 500,000 distinct CDR3 sequences, 13% to 15% seen once. The data also belong to a second study, concerning yellow fever vaccine responses in identical twins.

This chain links TRBV20-1 with TRBJ2-1; 9 bases are a match to TRBD1. This TCR was sampled from a woman aged 18-29 years in good health. Sequenced sample: CD4+ T cells sorted from blood. The CDR3 loop is CSASFGQGYNEQFF. The CDR3 DNA sequence: TGCAGTGCTAGTTTCGGACAGGGGTACAATGAGCAGTTCTTC.